Following are 22 T cell receptor beta chains from one sample sequenced in a study of cytomegalovirus exposure and HLA in healthy donors. The PCR was carried out with 60 Vbeta primers and 13 Jbeta primers. The assay was immunoSEQ multiplex PCR, and TCRdb's table has in-frame clones only and misses some. This sample has approximately 170,000 clones, with over 80% found just once. Sequences were obtained from PBMCs. These receptor sequences come from a male donor in good health and CMV-seronegative.

V gene TRBV15 combines with J gene TRBJ1-1; tentatively, D is TRBD1 (5 bases). V lost 0 bases to trimming and J lost 8 bases, with 10 bases between them. The CDR3 runs 13 residues. Germline V gene sequence: CDR1 LNHNV, CDR2 YYDKDF (reference sequence). The CDR3 here is CATSRDTGIEAFF. In DNA form, the CDR3 reads TGTGCCACCAGCAGAGATACAGGAATCGAAGCTTTCTTT.

The chain joins TRBV5-1 to TRBJ1-3; D is ambiguous. V gave up 5 bases and J gave up 0 bases, with 6 bases separating them. The CDR3 has 13 residues. Germline CDR1 and CDR2: SGHRS and YFSETQ. For the CDR3, the DNA is TGCGCCAGCAGGAGTAGCTCTGGAAACACCATATATTTT. Protein: CASRSSSGNTIYF.

The chain is built from TRBV4-1 and TRBJ2-1; 11 bases line up with TRBD2. The CDR3 is 16 residues long. Germline loops: CDR1 MGHRA, CDR2 YSYEKL. Trimming at V came to 3 bases and at J to 9 bases, leaving 10 bases not matched to a gene. This chain's CDR3 is CASSHGVAGGPREQFF. CDR3 bases: TGCGCCAGCAGCCACGGGGTAGCGGGGGGGCCGCGTGAGCAGTTCTTC.

This rearrangement joins TRBV2 to TRBJ2-4; D is possibly TRBD2 (5 bases). CDR3 size: 16 residues. V was shortened by 1 base and J by 0 bases, with 10 bases between the two germline ends. Germline assignment: CDR1 SNHLY and CDR2 FYNNEI. The CDR3 DNA reads as TGTGCCAGCAGTGAAGGGATAGCGTTAGCCAAAAACATTCAGTACTTC. Residues: CASSEGIALAKNIQYF.

The gene calls are TRBV2 and TRBJ1-1, with 9 bases lining up with TRBD1. Germline CDR1 and CDR2: SNHLY and FYNNEI. V lost 6 bases, J lost 3 bases, and 5 bases stayed unmatched. The CDR3 loop spans 14 amino acids. The CDR3 bases are TGTGCCAGCAGAAACAGGGGGCGTGACACTGAAGCTTTCTTT. Residues: CASRNRGRDTEAFF. The complete variable domain, with remaining parts taken from reference TRBV2 and TRBJ1-1, reads EPEVTQTPSHQVTQMGQEVILRCVPISNHLYFYWYRQILGQKVEFLVSFYNNEISEKSEIFDDQFSVERPDGSNFTLKIRSTKLEDSAMYFCASRNRGRDTEAFFGQGTRLTVV.

Of note for this clone: A read error may account for a junction end that differs from germline. Other DNA sequences in the sample encode the same CDR3. J is TRBJ2-1 and V is TRBV7-6; weak D call: TRBD1 (6 bases). This CDR3 has 16 residues. The germline CDR1 and CDR2 sequences are SGHVS and FNYEAQ. The CDR3 loop is CASSFVGARSYNEQFF. CDR3 DNA sequence: TGCGCCAGCAGCTTTGTGGGGGCACGATCCTACAATGAGCAGTTCTTC.

The chain combines TRBV4-1 with TRBJ2-5; TRBD1 aligns across 9 bases. Germline V lookup: CDR1 MGHRA, CDR2 YSYEKL. There are 16 residues in the CDR3. The V segment lost 4 bases and the J segment 4 bases; nucleotides outside the gene matches: 10. DNA of the CDR3: TGCGCCAGCAGCCGAAGTGGACAGGGGAGAGGAGAGACCCAGTACTTC. Translation gives CASSRSGQGRGETQYF.

With respect to this clone: At one of its ends the junction is not consistent with the germline gene, which may arise from a read error. The rearrangement uses TRBV11-2 and TRBJ2-2; TRBD2 aligns across 10 bases. Germline CDR1 and CDR2: SGHAT and FQNNGV. This CDR3 contains 16 residues. The CDR3 region has the DNA TGTGCCAGCAGATTAGCGGGGGGCCGGTACACCGGGGAGCTGTTTTTT. This gives the protein CASRLAGGRYTGELFF.

The chain joins TRBV18 to TRBJ2-7; D not resolved. CDR3 size: 14 residues. V lost 3 bases and J 0 bases, leaving 9 bases between the germline ends. Germline values: CDR1 KGHSH, CDR2 LQKENI. CDR3 DNA: TGTGCCAGCTCACCTGACTGGAGCTCCTACGAGCAGTACTTC. Encoded protein: CASSPDWSSYEQYF.

This clone occurred a few times. The chain recombines TRBV9 with TRBJ2-5; 8 nucleotides align to TRBD1. The DNA end lines up better with TRBJ2-7; the J call may be wrong. Looked up from germline, CDR1 is SGDLS and CDR2 is YYNGEE. CDR3 size: 15 residues. CDR3 coding DNA: TGTGCCAGCAGCGTGGGACAGGAGTCCAACTACGAGCAGTACTTC. Translating it yields CASSVGQESNYEQYF.

This rearrangement joins TRBV15 to TRBJ1-2, with TRBD1 as a possible D gene (6 bases). CDR1 and CDR2 (germline): LNHNV, YYDKDF (reference sequence). The ends were cut back, 1 base at V and 2 bases at J, with 11 bases in the middle. The CDR3 consists of 15 residues. The CDR3 loop is CATSRGRGLNYGYTF. The CDR3 DNA follows: TGTGCCACCAGCAGAGGCAGGGGCCTAAACTATGGCTACACCTTC.

In its sample, this clone was seen a few times. The V call is TRBV4-1, the J call TRBJ1-2; 7 bases line up with TRBD1. Germline V gene data show CDR1 as MGHRA and CDR2 as YSYEKL. With V trimmed by 4 bases and J by 2 bases, 10 bases remained unmatched. The CDR3 consists of 16 residues. The CDR3 DNA follows: TGCGCCAGCAGCCGCGCAACAGGGGCCGAGAACTATGGCTACACCTTC. Translation: CASSRATGAENYGYTF.

This clone has only a few counts. V usage is TRBV6-1 and J usage is TRBJ1-5, with a weak D call TRBD1 (5 bases). V was cut by 4 bases and J by 4 bases, with 11 bases left in between. Per the germline V gene, CDR1 is MNHNS and CDR2 is SASEGT. CDR3 length equals 14 residues. CDR3 residues: CASSVHRPNQPQHF. In DNA form, the CDR3 reads TGTGCCAGCAGTGTTCACAGGCCAAATCAGCCCCAGCATTTT.

The chain uses TRBV6-6 and TRBJ2-1; tentatively, D is TRBD2 (6 bases). This CDR3 has 13 amino acids. Looked up from germline, CDR1 is MNHNY and CDR2 is SVGAGI (reference sequence). The V end lost 10 bases, the J end lost 7 bases, and 17 bases lay between the germline ends. The CDR3 here is CATEAGIGNEQFF. In DNA form, the CDR3 reads TGTGCCACTGAGGCGGGGATAGGGAATGAGCAGTTCTTC.

The chain carries TRBV7-2 and TRBJ2-5; TRBD1 is a possible D gene (5 bases). The CDR3 has 14 residues. V lost 4 bases, J lost 5 bases, and 14 bases lay in between. Germline CDR1 is SGHTA and CDR2 is FQGNSA. CDR3 coding DNA: TGTGCCAGCAGCTCGTCAGGGTACGGGGAGACCCAGTACTTC. Translation: CASSSSGYGETQYF.

The V and J genes are TRBV6-1 and TRBJ2-6; TRBD1 might be the D (5 bases). The V and J ends lost 6 bases and 0 bases respectively, with 6 bases between them. Germline values: CDR1 MNHNS, CDR2 SASEGT. The CDR3 sequence is 14 residues long. CDR3 loop: CASRGASGANVLTF. In DNA, the CDR3 is TGTGCCAGCAGAGGGGCCTCTGGGGCCAACGTCCTGACTTTC.

The chain couples TRBV9 to TRBJ2-2; perhaps TRBD1 as D (5 bases). V gave up 1 base and J gave up 7 bases, with 8 bases separating them. The CDR3 spans 13 residues. The germline CDR1 and CDR2 sequences are SGDLS and YYNGEE. The CDR3 DNA reads as TGTGCCAGCAGCGTACAGGGCCACGGGGAGCTGTTTTTT. It yields the protein CASSVQGHGELFF.

The J gene is TRBJ1-6, the V gene TRBV6-4; 7 nucleotides align to TRBD1. This CDR3 has 19 residues. The J segment lost 3 bases and the V segment lost 6 bases, leaving 17 bases of the junction unmatched. Germline CDR1 reads MRHNA; CDR2 reads SNTAGT. The CDR3 loop reads CASSTRGTGDLVYNSPLHF. CDR3 bases: TGTGCCAGCAGCACCAGGGGTACAGGGGATTTAGTCTATAATTCACCCCTCCACTTT.

The V call is TRBV5-8, the J call TRBJ2-7; D perhaps matches TRBD2 (5 bases). This CDR3 is 15 amino acids long. Germline V gene sequence: CDR1 SGHTS, CDR2 YDEGEE. The V gene lost 4 bases and the J gene lost 2 bases, with 16 bases spanning the gap. The CDR3 DNA sequence: TGTGCCAGCAGCACCCGGGGATTTTCGACCTACGAGCAGTACTTC. This translates into CASSTRGFSTYEQYF.

The rearrangement joins TRBV13 to TRBJ2-1; 11 bases agree with TRBD2. The CDR3 extends over 17 amino acids. V lost 4 bases to trimming and J lost 8 bases; unmatched junction nucleotides: 13. The germline CDR1 and CDR2 sequences are PRHDT and FYEKMQ (reference sequence). The DNA for the CDR3 is TGTGCCAGCAGCTGGGGTGGTAGCGGGGGGGGTTCTGATGAGCAGTTCTTC. This translates into CASSWGGSGGGSDEQFF.

The V and J genes are TRBV7-9 and TRBJ1-1, with a tentative D call TRBD1 (5 bases). V gave up 0 bases and J gave up 4 bases, with 9 bases separating them. Germline CDR1 is SEHNR and CDR2 is FQNEAQ (reference sequence). This CDR3 region has 14 residues. The CDR3, as DNA: TGTGCCAGCAGCTTAGCAGGGGCGCCCACTGAAGCTTTCTTT. It encodes CASSLAGAPTEAFF.

V is TRBV5-1 and J is TRBJ1-2; 8 bases agree with TRBD1. This CDR3 has 14 residues. V lost 1 base and J lost 8; bases outside the gene matches: 7. Germline CDR1 is SGHRS and CDR2 is YFSETQ. DNA for the CDR3: TGCGCCAGCAGCTTGTCGCAGGGGGCGGGCGGCTACACCTTC. As protein: CASSLSQGAGGYTF.